This T cell receptor beta chain appears in the sequencing data of a study of shared clonotypes between healthy human individuals. About the research overall: Per-donor plates numbered three CD4 naive, three CD4 memory, two CD8 naive and one CD8 memory.

Some clones are missing from TCRdb's copy, which holds only in-frame ones; the method was immunoSEQ multiplex PCR. This table has 2 million to 2.5 million clones, about 90% appearing once. This clone appeared a few times. The receptor's source is a man between 18 and 29 years old in good health. Some clones in this sample may be carry-over from other donors' samples. Sequencing was done on a sample of naive CD4+ T cells from PBMCs. The subset here: CD45RA+ positively selected.

This chain's CDR3 is CASSLLGQPQHF. In DNA form, the CDR3 reads TGTGCCAGCAGCTTACTGGGTCAGCCCCAGCATTTT. The chain links TRBV7-2 to TRBJ1-5; D not certain. V was shortened by 2 bases and J by 6 bases, with 5 bases between the two germline ends. Germline V lookup: CDR1 SGHTA, CDR2 FQGNSA. The CDR3 has 12 amino acids.